This T cell receptor (beta chain) was captured by sequencing in a study of T-cell reconstitution after alpha-beta-depleted transplantation in children. The study's findings and limits: Most T-cell counts and diversity one year after the transplant came from T cells that were newly produced. Reported findings indicate that, about two months after transplant, alpha-beta T cells came from several hundred expanded clones, which were derived from non-depleted graft cells.

The authors prepared the TCRbeta library with unique molecular identifiers. TCRdb redid the calling of the PCR reads with MiXCR, one entry per CDR3 protein. The sample holds 130,000 or so distinct CDR3 sequences, more than 9.5% seen once. Germline-derived CDR1 and CDR2 are SGHRS and YFSETQ. The CDR3 sequence is 17 residues long. V shed 0 bases, J shed 6 bases, and the junction held 12 bases outside the gene matches. This clonotype was counted only a few times. What it binds is not known. The TCR comes from a girl less than two years old who had a stem cell transplant for combined immunodeficiency, so the T cells may come from the graft donor. The material sequenced was PBMCs, mostly from graft donor cells, taken 180 days after TCRalphabeta/CD19-depleted stem cell transplant. The chain carries TRBV5-1 and TRBJ2-7; TRBD2 matches at 10 bases. The CDR3 is CASSLEGGGLAPTEQYF. The CDR3 DNA is TGCGCCAGCAGCTTGGAAGGGGGGGGACTAGCGCCCACCGAGCAGTACTTC.